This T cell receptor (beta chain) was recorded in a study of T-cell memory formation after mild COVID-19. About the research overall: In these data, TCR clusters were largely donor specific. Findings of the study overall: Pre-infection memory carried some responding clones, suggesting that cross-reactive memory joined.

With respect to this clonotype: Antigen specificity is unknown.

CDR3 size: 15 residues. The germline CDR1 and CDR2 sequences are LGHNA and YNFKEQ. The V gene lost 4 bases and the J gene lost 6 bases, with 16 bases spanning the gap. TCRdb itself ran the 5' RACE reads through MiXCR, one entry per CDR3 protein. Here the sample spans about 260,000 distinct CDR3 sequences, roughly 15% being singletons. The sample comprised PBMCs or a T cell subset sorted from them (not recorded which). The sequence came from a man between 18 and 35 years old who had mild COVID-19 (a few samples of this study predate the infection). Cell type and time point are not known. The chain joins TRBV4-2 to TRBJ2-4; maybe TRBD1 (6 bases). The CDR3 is CASSRLRGGSNIQYF. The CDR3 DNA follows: TGTGCCAGCAGCCGACTCAGGGGCGGCTCAAACATTCAGTACTTC.